The next 17 T cell receptor beta chains were all read from a single sample in a study of T cell responses to AZD1222 COVID-19 vaccine. Sequencing used immunoSEQ multiplex PCR; TCRdb keeps in-frame clones, though not all of them. The sample contains 30,000 to 35,000 clones, approximately 90% of which appear only once. The specimen comprised peripheral blood, sampled on day 0 of AZD1222 vaccination. The receptors were sampled from an adult in good health.

This chain links TRBV9 with TRBJ2-6; D possibly corresponds to TRBD1 (7 bases). Looked up from germline, CDR1 is SGDLS and CDR2 is YYNGEE. Trimming cost V 3 bases and J 1 base, with 17 bases left between them. The CDR3 totals 18 residues. The CDR3 sequence: CASSGDPGGSSGANVLTF. The CDR3 DNA is TGTGCCAGCAGCGGAGACCCAGGGGGGAGTTCTGGGGCCAACGTCCTGACTTTC.

This chain joins TRBV5-6 and TRBJ1-1, with D tentatively TRBD1 (6 bases). The CDR3 consists of 14 residues. Trimming cost V 2 bases and J 3 bases, with 11 bases left between them. Germline V CDR1 and CDR2: SGHDT, YYEEEE. The CDR3: CASSLTDSHTEAFF. The DNA for the CDR3 is TGTGCCAGCAGCTTAACGGACAGCCACACTGAAGCTTTCTTT.

This chain links TRBV19 with TRBJ1-1; the match to TRBD1 covers 7 bases. Germline trimming cut 7 bases from V and 4 bases from J; bases unmatched to any gene: 9. The CDR3 spans 14 residues. Germline lookup yields CDR1 LNHDA and CDR2 SQIVND (reference sequence). The CDR3 sequence: CASNTPQGFTEAFF. DNA of the CDR3: TGTGCCAGTAATACCCCACAGGGGTTCACTGAAGCTTTCTTT.

This clone was seen a handful of times. V gene TRBV6-4 combines with J gene TRBJ2-3; TRBD2 aligns across 13 bases. Germline V gives CDR1 MRHNA, CDR2 SNTAGT. This CDR3 spans 16 amino acids. V lost 3 bases to trimming and J lost 1 base; unmatched junction nucleotides: 1. The chain's CDR3 is CASSEGTSGGTDTQYF. The CDR3 DNA sequence: TGTGCCAGCAGTGAAGGGACTAGCGGGGGCACAGATACGCAGTATTTT.

V usage is TRBV12-3 or TRBV12-4 and J usage is TRBJ1-1; D uncertain. V was clipped by 2 bases and J by 1 base, with 5 bases between them. The CDR3 is made up of 13 amino acids. Here the CDR3 reads CASSLFQNTEAFF. The CDR3 DNA sequence: TGTGCCAGCAGTTTATTTCAGAACACTGAAGCTTTCTTT.

This chain joins TRBV10-3 and TRBJ1-2; perhaps TRBD1 as D (5 bases). V lost 0 bases and J lost 2, with 7 bases in between. Germline assignment: CDR1 ENHRY and CDR2 SYGVKD. CDR3 length equals 14 residues. The CDR3 reads CAISESSGNYGYTF. In nucleotides, the CDR3 is TGTGCCATCAGTGAGTCGTCAGGGAACTATGGCTACACCTTC.

CDR3: CSVVIGVLRGGSEAFF. As DNA, the CDR3 is TGCAGCGTTGTTATTGGGGTTTTAAGGGGCGGTTCTGAAGCTTTCTTT. The chain recombines TRBV29-1 with TRBJ1-1; D is possibly TRBD1 (5 bases). The CDR3 loop spans 16 amino acids. The ends were cut back, 4 bases at V and 6 bases at J, with 24 bases in the middle. Germline CDR1 SQVTM, CDR2 ANQGSEA.

The chain joins TRBV9 to TRBJ1-5, with D unresolved. V lost 3 bases and J lost 2, with 15 bases in between. The CDR3 length is 16 residues. Per germline, CDR1 SGDLS and CDR2 YYNGEE. The CDR3 coding sequence is TGTGCCAGCAGCGCCGGGTCCCCCGGTGGCAATCAGCCCCAGCATTTT. It is translated as CASSAGSPGGNQPQHF.

The chain is built from TRBV6-5 and TRBJ1-2; tentatively, D is TRBD1 (5 bases). This CDR3 comprises 14 residues. The V gene's germline CDR1 is MNHEY and CDR2 SVGAGI. Between the trimmed V and J ends, which lost 5 bases and 7 bases, there was a span of 17 bases. The chain's CDR3 is CASSRGPSEGGYTF. In nucleotides, the CDR3 is TGTGCCAGCAGTAGGGGACCCTCCGAAGGTGGCTACACCTTC.

V and J are TRBV27 and TRBJ1-1, with D possibly matching TRBD1 (6 bases). The V end was cut by 6 bases, the J end by 5 bases, with 16 bases between. Germline CDR1 and CDR2: MNHEY and SMNVEV (reference sequence). The CDR3 is made up of 14 amino acids. The CDR3 DNA reads as TGTGCCAGCAGGCGAACAGGGACGGGTACTGAAGCTTTCTTT. Protein product: CASRRTGTGTEAFF.

The V gene is TRBV6-5, the J gene TRBJ2-7; TRBD1 matches at 9 bases. With V trimmed by 7 bases and J by 4 bases, 8 bases remained unmatched. This CDR3 is built from 14 residues. The germline V gene has CDR1 MNHEY and CDR2 SVGAGI. The CDR3 sequence is CASTTQGAFYEQYF. Written as DNA, the CDR3 is TGTGCCAGCACTACACAGGGGGCATTTTACGAGCAGTACTTC.

The chain links TRBV4-2 to TRBJ2-7, with 11 bases that match TRBD1. After removal of 1 base from V and 3 bases from J, the junction contained 5 bases not matched to a gene. This CDR3 is 16 amino acids long. Germline V gives CDR1 LGHNA, CDR2 YNFKEQ. The DNA of the CDR3 is TGTGCCAGCAGCCAAGGGGGACAGGGGGTAGTCTACGAGCAGTACTTC. As protein: CASSQGGQGVVYEQYF.

This chain connects TRBV11-3 to TRBJ1-1; D unclear. Trimming left V 1 base short and J 5 bases short, with 8 bases between. Germline V CDR1 and CDR2: SGHNT, YENEEA. CDR3 length: 13 residues. The CDR3 reads CASSLVGGTEAFF. CDR3 nucleotides: TGTGCCAGCAGCTTAGTTGGCGGTACTGAAGCTTTCTTT.

The J gene is TRBJ2-6, the V gene TRBV12-5; D is uncertain. CDR3 length equals 15 residues. The V and J ends lost 3 bases and 1 base respectively, with 7 bases between them. Per germline, CDR1 LGHNT and CDR2 FRNRAP. The CDR3 nucleotides are TGTGCTAGTGGTTTTTATGTTTCTGGGGCCAACGTCCTGACTTTC. Residues: CASGFYVSGANVLTF.

The V gene is TRBV5-1, the J gene TRBJ1-4, with D maybe TRBD1 (6 bases). V dropped 5 bases and J dropped 6 bases, with 11 bases sitting between them. Germline CDR1 is SGHRS and CDR2 is YFSETQ. This CDR3 spans 13 amino acids. The CDR3 here is CASRAQGYEKLFF. Written as DNA, the CDR3 is TGCGCCAGCAGGGCCCAGGGGTATGAAAAACTGTTTTTT.

The V gene is TRBV19, the J gene TRBJ1-1, with D uncertain. There are 13 residues in the CDR3. CDR1 is LNHDA, CDR2 SQIVND, per germline (reference sequence). Between the trimmed V and J ends, which lost 5 bases and 2 bases, there was a span of 9 bases. This CDR3 reads CASSPIRNTEAFF. DNA of the CDR3: TGTGCCAGTAGTCCTATTAGAAACACTGAAGCTTTCTTT.

The chain recombines TRBV5-1 with TRBJ1-5; D is uncertain. Trimming cost V 1 base and J 5 bases, with 7 bases left between them. The germline V gene has CDR1 SGHRS and CDR2 YFSETQ. The CDR3 runs to 13 residues. Here the CDR3 reads CASSLMFDQPQHF. CDR3 sequence (DNA): TGCGCCAGCAGCTTGATGTTCGATCAGCCCCAGCATTTT.